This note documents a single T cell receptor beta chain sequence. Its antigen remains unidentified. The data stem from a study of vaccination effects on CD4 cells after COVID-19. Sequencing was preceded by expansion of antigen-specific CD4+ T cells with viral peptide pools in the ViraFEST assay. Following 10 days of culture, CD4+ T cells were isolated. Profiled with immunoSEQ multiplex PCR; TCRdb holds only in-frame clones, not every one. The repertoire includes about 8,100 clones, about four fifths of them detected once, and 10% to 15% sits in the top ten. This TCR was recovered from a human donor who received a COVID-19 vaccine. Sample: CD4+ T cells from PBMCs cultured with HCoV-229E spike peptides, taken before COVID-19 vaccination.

CDR3 sequence reads: CASSSLDSDSPLHF. CDR3 in DNA: TGCGCCAGCAGCTCCCTAGACAGTGATTCACCCCTCCACTTT. This chain connects TRBV5-1 to TRBJ1-6, with D possibly TRBD1 on 5 matching bases. Trimming removed 3 bases from V and 8 bases from J, with 12 bases in between. Germline assignment: CDR1 SGHRS and CDR2 YFSETQ. CDR3 size: 14 residues.